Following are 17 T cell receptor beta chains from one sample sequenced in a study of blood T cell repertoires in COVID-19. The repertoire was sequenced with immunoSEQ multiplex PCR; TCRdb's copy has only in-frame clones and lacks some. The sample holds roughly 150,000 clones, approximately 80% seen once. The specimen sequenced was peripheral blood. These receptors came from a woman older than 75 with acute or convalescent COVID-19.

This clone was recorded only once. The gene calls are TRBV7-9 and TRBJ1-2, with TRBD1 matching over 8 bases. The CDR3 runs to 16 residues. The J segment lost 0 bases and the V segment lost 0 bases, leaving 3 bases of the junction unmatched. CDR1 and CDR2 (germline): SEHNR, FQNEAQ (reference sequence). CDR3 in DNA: TGTGCCAGCAGCTTAGCAGGGACAGGAACTAACTATGGCTACACCTTC. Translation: CASSLAGTGTNYGYTF.

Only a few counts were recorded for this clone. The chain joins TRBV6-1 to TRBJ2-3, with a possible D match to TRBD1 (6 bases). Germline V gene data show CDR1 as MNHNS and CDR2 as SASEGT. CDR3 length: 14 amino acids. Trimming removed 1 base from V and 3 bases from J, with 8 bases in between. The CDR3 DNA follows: TGTGCCAGCAGTGAAGTACAGGGTACAGATACGCAGTATTTT. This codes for CASSEVQGTDTQYF.

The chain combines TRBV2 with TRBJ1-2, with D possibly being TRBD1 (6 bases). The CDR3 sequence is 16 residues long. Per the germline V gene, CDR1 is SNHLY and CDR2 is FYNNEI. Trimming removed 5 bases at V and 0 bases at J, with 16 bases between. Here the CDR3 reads CASSPPKTGANYGYTF. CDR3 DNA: TGTGCCAGCAGTCCGCCGAAGACAGGAGCTAACTATGGCTACACCTTC.

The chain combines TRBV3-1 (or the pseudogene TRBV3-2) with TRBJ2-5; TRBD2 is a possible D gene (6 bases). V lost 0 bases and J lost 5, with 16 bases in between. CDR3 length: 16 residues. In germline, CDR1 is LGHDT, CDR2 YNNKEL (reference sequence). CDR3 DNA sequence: TGTGCCAGCAGCCAAGATTGGTACGGGGGTGTGGAGACCCAGTACTTC. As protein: CASSQDWYGGVETQYF.

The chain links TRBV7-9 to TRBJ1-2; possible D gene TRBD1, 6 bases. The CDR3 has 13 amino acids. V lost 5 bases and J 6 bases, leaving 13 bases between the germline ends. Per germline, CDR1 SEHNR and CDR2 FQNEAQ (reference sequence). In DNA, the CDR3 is TGTGCCAGCAGCCCGTGGACAGAAAATGGCTACACCTTC. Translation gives CASSPWTENGYTF.

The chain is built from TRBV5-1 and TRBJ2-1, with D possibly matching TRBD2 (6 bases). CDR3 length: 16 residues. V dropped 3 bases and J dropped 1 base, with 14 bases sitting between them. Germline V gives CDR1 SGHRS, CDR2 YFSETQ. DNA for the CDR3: TGCGCCAGCAGCTGGGACCCGGGAGCTTCCTACAATGAGCAGTTCTTC. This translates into CASSWDPGASYNEQFF.

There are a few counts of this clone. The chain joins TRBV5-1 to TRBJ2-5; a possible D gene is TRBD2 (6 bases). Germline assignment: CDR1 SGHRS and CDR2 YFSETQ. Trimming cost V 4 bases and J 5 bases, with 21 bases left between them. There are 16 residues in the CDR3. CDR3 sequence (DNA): TGCGCCAGCAGCCTAGGGGCTAGCGAAGTTTCGGAGACCCAGTACTTC. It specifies CASSLGASEVSETQYF. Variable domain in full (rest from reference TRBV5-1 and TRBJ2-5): KAGVTQTPRYLIKTRGQQVTLSCSPISGHRSVSWYQQTPGQGLQFLFEYFSETQRNKGNFPGRFSGRQFSNSRSEMNVSTLELGDSALYLCASSLGASEVSETQYFGPGTRLLVL.

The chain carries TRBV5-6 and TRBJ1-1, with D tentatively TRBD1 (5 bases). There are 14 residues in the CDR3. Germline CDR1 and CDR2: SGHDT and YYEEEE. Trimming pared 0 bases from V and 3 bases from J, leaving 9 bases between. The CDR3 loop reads CASSLAGIYTEAFF. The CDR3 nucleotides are TGTGCCAGCAGCTTGGCAGGGATTTACACTGAAGCTTTCTTT. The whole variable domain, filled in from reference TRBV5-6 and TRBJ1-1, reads DAGVTQSPTHLIKTRGQQVTLRCSPKSGHDTVSWYQQALGQGPQFIFQYYEEEERQRGNFPDRFSGHQFPNYSSELNVNALLLGDSALYLCASSLAGIYTEAFFGQGTRLTVV.

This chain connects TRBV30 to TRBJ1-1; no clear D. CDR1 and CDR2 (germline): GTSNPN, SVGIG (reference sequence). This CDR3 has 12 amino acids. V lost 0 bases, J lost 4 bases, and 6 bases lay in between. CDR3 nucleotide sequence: TGTGCCTGGAGTGTACAGAGCACTGAAGCTTTCTTT. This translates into CAWSVQSTEAFF.

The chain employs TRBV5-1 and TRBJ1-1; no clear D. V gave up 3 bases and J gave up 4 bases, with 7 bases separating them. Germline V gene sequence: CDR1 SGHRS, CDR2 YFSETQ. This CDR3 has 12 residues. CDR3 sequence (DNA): TGCGCCAGCAGCTACACGGGCACTGAAGCTTTCTTT. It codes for CASSYTGTEAFF.

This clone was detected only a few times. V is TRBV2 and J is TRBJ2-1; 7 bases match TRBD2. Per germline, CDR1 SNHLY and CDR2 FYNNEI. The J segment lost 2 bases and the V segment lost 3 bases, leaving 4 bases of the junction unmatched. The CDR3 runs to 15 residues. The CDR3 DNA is TGTGCCAGCAGTGAGTTCAGCGGGGCCTACAATGAGCAGTTCTTC. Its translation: CASSEFSGAYNEQFF. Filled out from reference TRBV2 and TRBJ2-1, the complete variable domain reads EPEVTQTPSHQVTQMGQEVILRCVPISNHLYFYWYRQILGQKVEFLVSFYNNEISEKSEIFDDQFSVERPDGSNFTLKIRSTKLEDSAMYFCASSEFSGAYNEQFFGPGTRLTVL.

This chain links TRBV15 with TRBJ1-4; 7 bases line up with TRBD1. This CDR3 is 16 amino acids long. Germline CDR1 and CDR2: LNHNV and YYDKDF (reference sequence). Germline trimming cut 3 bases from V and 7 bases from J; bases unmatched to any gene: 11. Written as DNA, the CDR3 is TGTGCCACCAGCAGCCCGACAGGGCCCAAGGTTGAAAAACTGTTTTTT. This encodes CATSSPTGPKVEKLFF.

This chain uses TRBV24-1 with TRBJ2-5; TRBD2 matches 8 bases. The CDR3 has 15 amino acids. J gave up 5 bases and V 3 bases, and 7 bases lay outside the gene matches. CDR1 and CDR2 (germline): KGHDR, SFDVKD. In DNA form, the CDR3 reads TGTGCCACCAGTGATCCGGGGGGGGCCGGCGAGACCCAGTACTTC. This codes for CATSDPGGAGETQYF.

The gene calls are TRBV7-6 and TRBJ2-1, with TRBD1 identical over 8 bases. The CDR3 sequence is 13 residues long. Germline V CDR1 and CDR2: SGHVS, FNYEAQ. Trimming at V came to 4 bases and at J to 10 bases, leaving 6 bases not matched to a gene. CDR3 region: CASSWGTGREQFF. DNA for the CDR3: TGTGCCAGCAGCTGGGGGACAGGTAGAGAGCAGTTCTTC. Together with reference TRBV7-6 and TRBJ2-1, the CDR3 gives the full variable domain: GAGVSQSPRYKVTKRGQDVALRCDPISGHVSLYWYRQALGQGPEFLTYFNYEAQQDKSGLPNDRFSAERPEGSISTLTIQRTEQRDSAMYRCASSWGTGREQFFGPGTRLTVL.

The CDR3 sequence is CASTGTGRSGNTIYF. The CDR3, as DNA: TGTGCCAGCACCGGGACAGGCCGCTCTGGAAACACCATATATTTT. V gene TRBV2 combines with J gene TRBJ1-3; 8 nucleotides match TRBD1. The CDR3 length is 15 residues. V shed 7 bases, J shed 0 bases, and the junction held 5 bases outside the gene matches. Germline V CDR1 and CDR2: SNHLY, FYNNEI.

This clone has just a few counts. In DNA form, the CDR3 reads TGTGCCAGCAGTTTAGAGGCCACAGGGAGTCTTCAAGCTTTCTTT. Translation gives CASSLEATGSLQAFF. The gene calls are TRBV28 and TRBJ1-1; D may be TRBD1 (6 bases). The germline V gene encodes CDR1 MDHEN and CDR2 SYDVKM. Trimming left V 2 bases short and J 9 bases short, with 19 bases between. CDR3 length: 15 amino acids.

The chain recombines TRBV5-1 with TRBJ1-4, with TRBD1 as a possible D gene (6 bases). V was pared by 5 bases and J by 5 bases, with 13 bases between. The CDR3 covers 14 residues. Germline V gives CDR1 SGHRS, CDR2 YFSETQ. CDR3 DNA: TGCGCCAGCAGTATGACAGGTGCCAATGAAAAACTGTTTTTT. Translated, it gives CASSMTGANEKLFF. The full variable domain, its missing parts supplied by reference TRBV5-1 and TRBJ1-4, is KAGVTQTPRYLIKTRGQQVTLSCSPISGHRSVSWYQQTPGQGLQFLFEYFSETQRNKGNFPGRFSGRQFSNSRSEMNVSTLELGDSALYLCASSMTGANEKLFFGSGTQLSVL.